These T cell receptor beta chains were read from a single sample in a study of T cell repertoires in cytomegalovirus infection. Each CDR3 protein gets one entry after TCRdb re-called the reads with MiXCR. The profile covers approximately 170,000 distinct CDR3 sequences, with 17% appearing a single time and 18% taken by the ten largest. Sequenced sample: CD8+ T cells from PBMCs. The receptors come from a human donor in good health (CMV status not recorded). Some clones in this sample may be carry-over from other donors' samples. CDR3s include the opening cysteine and the closing phenylalanine or tryptophan. D genes are given only for firm matches. Not every row has a clone size; where given, it reads once, few, many or a size class.

>TRBJ2-1|NA|NA|TRBV20-1
TGCAGTGCTAGAGATAGTAGCGGTACCTACAATGAGCAGTTCTTC
CSARDSSGTYNEQFF
>TRBJ2-1|NA|few|TRBV28
TGTGCCAGCAGTTTAAGACAGAATGAGCAGTTCTTC
CASSLRQNEQFF
>TRBJ2-5|NA|NA|TRBV7-9
TGTGCCAGCAGCTTAGGGGGCCTCGGGGATTGGGACCAAGAGACCCAGTACTTC
CASSLGGLGDWDQETQYF
>TRBJ2-1|TRBD2|NA|TRBV7-2
TGTGCCAGCACCCATCCCCGACTAGCGGCTCGAGGGAATGAGCAGTTCTTC
CASTHPRLAARGNEQFF
>TRBJ2-7|NA|medium-sized|TRBV4-3
TGCGCCAGCAGCCAGACTCCGGACATCCTATGGGGGGAGCAGTACTTC
CASSQTPDILWGEQYF
>TRBJ2-3|TRBD1|many|TRBV4-1
TGCGCCAGCAGCTACGGACAGGGAAGCACAGATACGCAGTATTTT
CASSYGQGSTDTQYF
>TRBJ2-3|NA|NA|TRBV11-3
TGTGCCAGCAGCTTAACCCGACGACCAGCAGATACGCAGTATTTT
CASSLTRRPADTQYF
>TRBJ2-6|TRBD2|NA|TRBV7-8
TGTGCCAGCAGCTTAGGGGTCGGGGGGGCCAGTGGGGCCAACGTCCTGACTTTC
CASSLGVGGASGANVLTF
>TRBJ2-3|TRBD2|many|TRBV7-2
TGTGCCAGCAGCCAACGGGCGGGGGGCACAGATACGCAGTATTTT
CASSQRAGGTDTQYF
>TRBJ2-1|TRBD2|NA|TRBV7-9
TGTGCCAGCAGCTCGAGACTAGCGGACTACAATGAGCAGTTCTTC
CASSSRLADYNEQFF
>TRBJ2-4|NA|NA|TRBV28
TGTGCCTCACTTCATCCGGCCAAAAACAGTCAGTACTTC
CASLHPAKNSQYF
>TRBJ1-1|TRBD1|many|TRBV20-1
TGCAGTGCTTTCGACCGAATTACAGGGGGGACCGGGAACACTGAAGCTTTCTTT
CSAFDRITGGTGNTEAFF
>TRBJ1-5|NA|NA|TRBV28
TGTGCCAGCACTCGCCGGGCCACCTTTGGGTCCCAGCATTTT
CASTRRATFGSQHF
>TRBJ2-1|TRBD2|few|TRBV3-1
TGTGCCAGCAGCTCTAGACTAGCGAAGCAGTTCTTC
CASSSRLAKQFF
>TRBJ1-3|NA|NA|TRBV4-1
TGCGCCAGCAGCCAAGATGAAGGCAGCTCTGGAAACACCATATATTTT
CASSQDEGSSGNTIYF
>TRBJ1-1|TRBD1|NA|TRBV30
TGTGCCTGGAACCAGGGGGCGAACACTGAAGCTTTCTTT
CAWNQGANTEAFF
>TRBJ2-7|NA|few|TRBV7-9
TGTGCCAGCAGCTTAGGTCAGGACGGCTACGAGCAGTACTTC
CASSLGQDGYEQYF
>TRBJ2-1|NA|NA|TRBV20-1
TGCAGTGCTAGGGGTGGGGTTCAGTCCGCGGGCCATGAGCAGTTCTTC
CSARGGVQSAGHEQFF
>TRBJ2-7|NA|many|TRBV7-2
TGTGCCAGCAGCTTAGGGTTTGCGGAGCAGTACTTC
CASSLGFAEQYF
>TRBJ2-3|NA|NA|TRBV6-5
TGTGCCAGCAGTTACTCGACTGCCACAGATACGCAGTATTTT
CASSYSTATDTQYF
>TRBJ2-5|TRBD2|medium-sized|TRBV6-1
TGTGCCAGCAGTCCGGGACTAGCGGTTGGGTACCAAGAGACCCAGTACTTC
CASSPGLAVGYQETQYF
>TRBJ2-7|NA|NA|TRBV13
TGTGCCAGCAGCTTAGACCTTGGCAGGGCTGGCGAGCAGTACTTC
CASSLDLGRAGEQYF